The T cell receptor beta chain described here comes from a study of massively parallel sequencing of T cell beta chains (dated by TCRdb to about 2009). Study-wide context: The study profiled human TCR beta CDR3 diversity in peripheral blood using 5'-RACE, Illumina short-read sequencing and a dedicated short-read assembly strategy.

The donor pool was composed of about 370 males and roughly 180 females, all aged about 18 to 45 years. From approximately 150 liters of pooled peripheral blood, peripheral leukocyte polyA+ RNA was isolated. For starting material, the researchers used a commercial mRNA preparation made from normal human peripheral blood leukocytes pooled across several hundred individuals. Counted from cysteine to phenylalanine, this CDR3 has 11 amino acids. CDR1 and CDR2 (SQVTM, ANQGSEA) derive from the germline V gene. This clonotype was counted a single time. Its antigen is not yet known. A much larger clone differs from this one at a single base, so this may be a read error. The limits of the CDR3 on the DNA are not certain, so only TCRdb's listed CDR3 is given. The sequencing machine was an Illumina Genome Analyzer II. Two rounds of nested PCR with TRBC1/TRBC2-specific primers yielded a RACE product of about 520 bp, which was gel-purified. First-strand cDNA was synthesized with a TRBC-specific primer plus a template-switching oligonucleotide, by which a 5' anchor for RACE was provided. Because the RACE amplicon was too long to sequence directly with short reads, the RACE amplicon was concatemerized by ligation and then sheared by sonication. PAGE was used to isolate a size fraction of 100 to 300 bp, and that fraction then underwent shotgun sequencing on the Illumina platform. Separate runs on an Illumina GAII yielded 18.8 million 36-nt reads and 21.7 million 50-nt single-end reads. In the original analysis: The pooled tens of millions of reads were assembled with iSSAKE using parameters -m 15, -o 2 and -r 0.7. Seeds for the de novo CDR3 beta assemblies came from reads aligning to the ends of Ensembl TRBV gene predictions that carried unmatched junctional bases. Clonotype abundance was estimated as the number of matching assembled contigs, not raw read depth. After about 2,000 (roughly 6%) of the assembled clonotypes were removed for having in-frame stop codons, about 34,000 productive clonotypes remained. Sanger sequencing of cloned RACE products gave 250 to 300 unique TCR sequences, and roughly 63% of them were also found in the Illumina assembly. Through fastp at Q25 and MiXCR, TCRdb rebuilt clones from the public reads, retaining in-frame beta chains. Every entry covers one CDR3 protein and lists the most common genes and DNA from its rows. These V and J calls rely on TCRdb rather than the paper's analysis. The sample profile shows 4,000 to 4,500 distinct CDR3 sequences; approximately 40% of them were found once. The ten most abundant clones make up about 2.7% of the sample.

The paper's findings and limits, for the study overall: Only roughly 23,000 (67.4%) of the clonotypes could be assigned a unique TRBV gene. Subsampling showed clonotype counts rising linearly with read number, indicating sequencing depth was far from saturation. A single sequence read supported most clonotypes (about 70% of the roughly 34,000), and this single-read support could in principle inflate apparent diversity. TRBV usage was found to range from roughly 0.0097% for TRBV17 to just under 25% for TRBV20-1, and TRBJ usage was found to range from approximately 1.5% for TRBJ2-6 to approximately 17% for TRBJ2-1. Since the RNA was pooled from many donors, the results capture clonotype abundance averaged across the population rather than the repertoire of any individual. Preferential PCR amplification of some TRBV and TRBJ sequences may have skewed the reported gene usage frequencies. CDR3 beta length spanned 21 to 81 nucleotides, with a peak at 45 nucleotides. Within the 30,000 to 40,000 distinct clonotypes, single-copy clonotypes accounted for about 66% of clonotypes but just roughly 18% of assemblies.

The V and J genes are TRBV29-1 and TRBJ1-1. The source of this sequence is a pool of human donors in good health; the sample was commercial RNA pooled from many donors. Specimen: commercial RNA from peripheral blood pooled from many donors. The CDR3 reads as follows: CSVGEGTEASF.